The next 18 T cell receptor beta chains were all read from a single sample in a study of blood T cell repertoires in COVID-19. Clones were sequenced by immunoSEQ multiplex PCR, and TCRdb holds only the in-frame ones, with some missing. The sample consists of 150,000 to 200,000 clones, about 88% of them appearing once. Sequencing used peripheral blood. The origin of the receptors is a man younger than 30 with acute or convalescent COVID-19.

The chain employs TRBV19 and TRBJ2-3; 7 nucleotides match TRBD2. This CDR3 comprises 16 residues. Germline V CDR1 and CDR2: LNHDA, SQIVND (reference sequence). V shed 7 bases and J 0 bases; nucleotides not matched to a gene: 10. The chain's CDR3 is CASTQTAGRSTDTQYF. The DNA for the CDR3 is TGTGCCAGTACCCAAACAGCGGGGCGTAGCACAGATACGCAGTATTTT.

The chain has TRBV7-2 and TRBJ2-3, with TRBD1 matching 7 bases. Germline V gene lookup returns CDR1 SGHTA and CDR2 FQGNSA. This CDR3 is 14 amino acids long. V trimming: 4 bases; J trimming: 5 bases; junction bases outside the gene matches: 6. CDR3 region: CASSYGTAQDTQYF. CDR3 nucleotide sequence: TGTGCCAGCAGCTACGGGACAGCCCAAGATACGCAGTATTTT.

This rearrangement joins TRBV11-2 to TRBJ2-2, with D possibly matching TRBD1 (6 bases). V dropped 2 bases and J dropped 2 bases, with 9 bases sitting between them. CDR3 length equals 15 residues. Germline lookup yields CDR1 SGHAT and CDR2 FQNNGV. The CDR3 here is CASSLNRVNTGELFF. The CDR3 DNA follows: TGTGCCAGCAGCTTAAACAGGGTTAACACCGGGGAGCTGTTTTTT.

J is TRBJ2-3 and V is TRBV5-1; D is perhaps TRBD1 (6 bases). The CDR3 covers 14 residues. Trimming cost V 6 bases and J 2 bases, with 13 bases left between them. Per germline, CDR1 SGHRS and CDR2 YFSETQ. The CDR3 region is CASTPGQYTDTQYF. The DNA of the CDR3 is TGCGCCAGCACCCCGGGACAATACACAGATACGCAGTATTTT.

The chain employs TRBV6-5 and TRBJ1-1, with D perhaps TRBD1 (5 bases). Germline V gene lookup returns CDR1 MNHEY and CDR2 SVGAGI. Trimming took 7 bases from V and 1 from J, leaving 10 bases between them. The CDR3 covers 13 residues. CDR3 sequence reads: CASTLTGNTEAFF. CDR3 sequence (DNA): TGTGCCAGCACCCTCACAGGGAACACTGAAGCTTTCTTT.

The J gene is TRBJ1-5, the V gene TRBV4-1; D is uncertain. Trimming left V 1 base short and J 1 base short, with 5 bases between. This CDR3 has 14 residues. Per germline, CDR1 MGHRA and CDR2 YSYEKL. CDR3 coding DNA: TGCGCCAGCAGCCAAGCGCGCAGCAATCAGCCCCAGCATTTT. This translates into CASSQARSNQPQHF.

This clone was seen more than once but under ten times. The chain combines TRBV7-8 with TRBJ1-1, with TRBD1 matching over 7 bases. With 5 bases clipped from V and 0 bases from J, the junction kept 6 bases outside the gene matches. The CDR3 has 15 residues. The germline CDR1 and CDR2 sequences are SGHVS and FQNEAQ. The CDR3 spells CASSTSDRLNTEAFF. CDR3 DNA: TGTGCCAGCAGCACTTCGGACAGGCTGAACACTGAAGCTTTCTTT.

The CDR3 sequence: CASSLRGGSGNTIYF. DNA of the CDR3: TGTGCCAGCAGCCTTAGGGGGGGGTCTGGAAACACCATATATTTT. The chain joins TRBV9 to TRBJ1-3; maybe TRBD1 (6 bases). The CDR3 covers 15 residues. Trimming took off 4 bases at V and 1 base at J, with 12 bases between the two ends. Germline lookup yields CDR1 SGDLS and CDR2 YYNGEE.

This chain connects TRBV5-1 to TRBJ2-5; a weak D match, TRBD1 (5 bases). CDR1 and CDR2 (germline): SGHRS, YFSETQ. This CDR3 contains 14 residues. V lost 0 bases and J 3 bases, leaving 9 bases between the germline ends. CDR3 sequence reads: CASSLVGREETQYF. In DNA form, the CDR3 reads TGCGCCAGCAGCTTGGTTGGCAGGGAAGAGACCCAGTACTTC.

The genes are TRBV12-5 and TRBJ1-3; D gene unclear. CDR1 and CDR2 (germline): LGHNT, FRNRAP. The CDR3 covers 11 residues. The V gene lost 7 bases and the J gene lost 9 bases, with 10 bases spanning the gap. The chain's CDR3 is CASVPFFTIYF. DNA for the CDR3: TGTGCTAGTGTCCCTTTCTTCACCATATATTTT.

The gene calls are TRBV7-8 and TRBJ1-1; TRBD1 matches at 7 bases. Looked up from germline, CDR1 is SGHVS and CDR2 is FQNEAQ. V trimming: 1 base; J trimming: 4 bases; junction bases outside the gene matches: 6. The CDR3 contains 15 residues. The CDR3 sequence is CASSLGRGLITEAFF. The CDR3 bases are TGTGCCAGCAGCTTAGGGAGGGGGCTCATCACTGAAGCTTTCTTT. The entire variable domain, with the rest obtained from reference TRBV7-8 and TRBJ1-1, is as follows: GAGVSQSPRYKVAKRGQDVALRCDPISGHVSLFWYQQALGQGPEFLTYFQNEAQLDKSGLPSDRFFAERPEGSVSTLKIQRTQQEDSAVYLCASSLGRGLITEAFFGQGTRLTVV.

The V call is TRBV15, the J call TRBJ2-2, with TRBD1 identical over 9 bases. With V trimmed by 3 bases and J by 3 bases, 2 bases remained unmatched. From germline, CDR1 is LNHNV and CDR2 YYDKDF (reference sequence). The CDR3 consists of 15 residues. The CDR3 coding sequence is TGTGCCACCAGCAGGTGGACAGGGGACACCGGGGAGCTGTTTTTT. Its protein product is CATSRWTGDTGELFF.

This clone was picked up a small number of times. The chain uses TRBV12-3 or TRBV12-4 and TRBJ1-2; 7 bases are shared with TRBD1. The CDR3 runs to 13 residues. V lost 5 bases to trimming and J lost 4 bases; unmatched junction nucleotides: 4. The CDR3, as DNA: TGTGCCAGCAGTCCAGACAGGGCCTATGGCTACACCTTC. Amino acids: CASSPDRAYGYTF.

The gene calls are TRBV6-1 and TRBJ1-1; the match to TRBD1 covers 9 bases. The V and J ends lost 4 bases and 4 bases, in that order; junction bases with no gene match: 22. Germline assignment: CDR1 MNHNS and CDR2 SASEGT. CDR3 length: 20 residues. The DNA for the CDR3 is TGTGCCAGCAGTGGACATTTGACCGGGACAGGGTTATTTGATATCACTGAAGCTTTCTTT. Encoded protein: CASSGHLTGTGLFDITEAFF.

This sequence joins TRBV19 and TRBJ1-1; no definite D call. This CDR3 has 15 amino acids. V lost 4 bases and J 1 base, leaving 13 bases between the germline ends. From germline, CDR1 is LNHDA and CDR2 SQIVND (reference sequence). CDR3 amino acids: CASSTYGRGNTEAFF. CDR3 in DNA: TGTGCCAGTAGTACGTACGGAAGAGGGAACACTGAAGCTTTCTTT.

The chain recombines TRBV21-1 with TRBJ1-2; the tabulated D call, TRBD1, remains unverified against the DNA. TRBV21-1 is designated a pseudogene. The CDR3 loop spans 15 amino acids. The CDR3 DNA reads as TGTGCCAGCAGCAAGGGGCAAGCTTTGGGCTATGGCTACACCTTC. Encoded protein: CASSKGQALGYGYTF.

This clone appeared once. The genes are TRBV9 and TRBJ2-2; 7 nucleotides agree with TRBD2. Germline V CDR1 and CDR2: SGDLS, YYNGEE. With V trimmed by 3 bases and J by 4 bases, 6 bases remained unmatched. There are 15 residues in the CDR3. Written as DNA, the CDR3 is TGTGCCAGCAGCGCCCAGGGACTACCCACCGGGGAGCTGTTTTTT. Protein product: CASSAQGLPTGELFF.

The chain is built from TRBV9 and TRBJ2-7; 7 nucleotides agree with TRBD2. The CDR3 sequence is 12 residues long. Germline lookup yields CDR1 SGDLS and CDR2 YYNGEE. Trimming at V came to 1 base and at J to 5 bases, leaving 0 bases not matched to a gene. CDR3 nucleotides: TGTGCCAGCAGCGTAAGCGGGGACGAGCAGTACTTC. Protein sequence: CASSVSGDEQYF.